Each of the 10 T cell receptor beta chains below was sequenced from the same sample in a study of blood T cell repertoires in COVID-19. Profiled with immunoSEQ multiplex PCR; TCRdb holds only in-frame clones, not every one. The sample has 150,000 or so clones, about 89% seen once. The sequenced sample consisted of peripheral blood. These receptors all stem from a man over 45 with acute or convalescent COVID-19.

The chain employs TRBV7-9 and TRBJ2-5; 9 bases are shared with TRBD1. The V segment lost 3 bases and the J segment 4 bases; nucleotides outside the gene matches: 6. Germline V gene lookup returns CDR1 SEHNR and CDR2 FQNEAQ (reference sequence). The CDR3 length is 15 residues. CDR3 DNA sequence: TGTGCCAGCAGCTTTGTCGGACAGGGGTTAGAGACCCAGTACTTC. It translates to CASSFVGQGLETQYF.

The chain carries TRBV6-6 and TRBJ2-5; 11 bases match TRBD2. V shed 6 bases, J shed 4 bases, and the junction held 4 bases outside the gene matches. The CDR3 length is 14 residues. CDR1 is MNHNY, CDR2 SVGAGI, per germline (reference sequence). The CDR3 is CASSLTSGGETQYF. The CDR3 region has the DNA TGTGCCAGCAGCCTAACTAGCGGGGGAGAGACCCAGTACTTC.

V gene TRBV14 combines with J gene TRBJ1-6; 9 bases line up with TRBD1. The CDR3 contains 16 residues. The V gene's germline CDR1 is SGHDN and CDR2 FVKESK. Unmatched junction bases numbered 8, after V lost 6 bases and J lost 5 bases. Here the CDR3 reads CASRKGQGGDNSPLHF. The DNA of the CDR3 is TGTGCCAGCAGAAAGGGACAGGGTGGGGATAATTCACCCCTCCACTTT. The full variable domain, completed using reference TRBV14 and TRBJ1-6, is EAGVTQFPSHSVIEKGQTVTLRCDPISGHDNLYWYRRVMGKEIKFLLHFVKESKQDESGMPNNRFLAERTGGTYSTLKVQPAELEDSGVYFCASRKGQGGDNSPLHFGNGTRLTVT.

The chain links TRBV28 to TRBJ1-6; TRBD1 matches at 8 bases. The CDR3 has 13 amino acids. V lost 7 bases to trimming and J lost 10 bases; unmatched junction nucleotides: 6. CDR1 is MDHEN, CDR2 SYDVKM, per germline. CDR3 sequence (DNA): TGTGCCAGCAAGCAGGGGGCTTACTCACCCCTCCACTTT. Encoded protein: CASKQGAYSPLHF.

This chain links TRBV9 with TRBJ2-1; the match to TRBD2 covers 8 bases. The CDR3 totals 15 residues. After removal of 2 bases from V and 6 bases from J, the junction contained 7 bases not matched to a gene. CDR1 SGDLS and CDR2 YYNGEE come from the germline V gene. The CDR3 loop is CASSVSAGAINEQFF. The CDR3 nucleotides read TGTGCCAGCAGCGTCTCAGCGGGAGCCATCAATGAGCAGTTCTTC.

The chain couples TRBV28 to TRBJ1-6; possibly TRBD1 for D (6 bases). Trimming left V 6 bases short and J 2 bases short, with 20 bases between. This CDR3 is 18 amino acids long. In germline, CDR1 is MDHEN, CDR2 SYDVKM. The CDR3 loop is CASSPGGARFTYNSPLHF. CDR3 nucleotide sequence: TGTGCCAGCAGCCCTGGGGGCGCGAGATTTACCTATAATTCACCCCTCCACTTT.

This rearrangement joins TRBV24-1 to TRBJ2-7; D is perhaps TRBD2 (5 bases). Germline V gives CDR1 KGHDR, CDR2 SFDVKD. The CDR3 contains 13 residues. V lost 3 bases, J lost 6 bases, and 11 bases lay in between. CDR3 coding DNA: TGTGCCACCAGTGATCCGGTACTAGGCGAGCAGTACTTC. This gives the protein CATSDPVLGEQYF.

The genes are TRBV19 and TRBJ1-6; 7 positions match TRBD1. There are 14 residues in the CDR3. The ends lost 4 bases at V and 7 bases at J; junction bases unmatched: 4. CDR1 is LNHDA and CDR2 is SQIVND in the germline V gene (reference sequence). CDR3 DNA: TGTGCCAGTAGTAAACAGGGGTTGAATTCACCCCTCCACTTT. Its translation is CASSKQGLNSPLHF.

The gene calls are TRBV9 and TRBJ2-3; TRBD2 is a possible D gene (6 bases). CDR3 length: 17 residues. The germline gives CDR1 SGDLS, CDR2 YYNGEE. Trimming stripped 3 bases from V and 2 bases from J, with 19 bases between. Written as DNA, the CDR3 is TGTGCCAGCAGCGCCTCTACCAGGCCGGGAGACACAGATACGCAGTATTTT. This codes for CASSASTRPGDTDTQYF.

This clone is a singleton in its sample. This rearrangement joins TRBV12-3 or TRBV12-4 to TRBJ2-1; weak D call: TRBD1 (5 bases). This CDR3 is built from 11 residues. The germline V and J ends were trimmed by 5 bases and 6 bases, with 5 bases remaining between them. The CDR3 reads CASSRGNEQFF. CDR3 nucleotide sequence: TGTGCCAGCAGTAGGGGCAATGAGCAGTTCTTC.